This TCR beta chain is from a study of T cell repertoires in cytomegalovirus infection. This clonotype was counted at least ten times. Its antigen is not known. TCRdb reprocessed the reads with MiXCR, giving one entry per CDR3 protein. The sample consists of approximately 550,000 distinct CDR3 sequences, 16% of them appearing once. The study, taken as a whole, reports: Cumulative public TCR beta family frequency identified carriers of CMV plus the relevant HLA.

V was shortened by 2 bases and J by 4 bases, with 16 bases between the two germline ends. The CDR3 sequence is 16 residues long. CDR1 MNHEY and CDR2 SVGAGI come from the germline V gene. The TCR originated in a human donor in good health (CMV status not recorded). Some clones in this sample may be carry-over from other donors' samples. V gene TRBV6-5 combines with J gene TRBJ2-3, with D perhaps TRBD2 (7 bases). The source material was CD8+ T cells from PBMCs. CDR3 nucleotides: TGTGCCAGCAGTTACGGTGGGGGCGGGAGCGCAGATACGCAGTATTTT. Its translation is CASSYGGGGSADTQYF.